The entry below gives a single T cell receptor beta chain sequence along with its context. One end of the junction is discordant with germline, which a read error may explain. Exclusions: uncontrolled infection, other autoimmune disease, pregnancy, lactation. The PBMCs were taken from about 9.7 ml of fresh peripheral blood. Germline lookup yields CDR1 SSHAT and CDR2 FNYEAQ (reference sequence). The CDR3 extends over 13 amino acids. This entry is derived from a study of T cells in Graves' hyperthyroidism and ophthalmopathy. RNA transcripts yielded amplified TCR beta CDR3 regions. First-round RT-PCR targeting the TCR CDR3 was performed with the HTBI primer set. TCRdb reprocessed the multiplex PCR reads via MiXCR and lists one record per CDR3 protein. The repertoire holds 400,000 to 500,000 distinct CDR3 sequences, with about an eighth as singletons.

This chain links TRBV7-7 with TRBJ2-1; D gene uncertain. The sequence was collected from a woman under 30 with Graves' hyperthyroidism. Sequencing was performed on blood. Written as DNA, the CDR3 is TGTGCTAGCAGCTTAGGTCTAGGCGATGAGCAGTTCTTC. Encoded protein: CASSLGLGDEQFF.